The clone carrying this T cell receptor (beta chain) was seen ten or more times. This sample's TCRbeta library carried unique molecular identifier barcodes. MiXCR, run by TCRdb on the PCR reads, gives a single entry per CDR3 protein. Of some 490,000 distinct CDR3 sequences in the sample, approximately 12% were seen once. This CDR3 contains 17 residues. V lost 4 bases and J 2 bases, leaving 16 bases between the germline ends. The germline V gene has CDR1 KGHDR and CDR2 SFDVKD. The data derive from a study of T-cell reconstitution after alpha-beta-depleted transplantation in children. Source: PBMCs from the stem cell graft donor, taken from the stem cell graft. The chain uses TRBV24-1 and TRBJ2-2; D not certain. This receptor was identified in a human donor who donated a stem cell graft to a child with combined immunodeficiency. DNA of the CDR3: TGTGCCACCAGTGACCGACACCCTCACATTAACACCGGGGAGCTGTTTTTT. Translation gives CATSDRHPHINTGELFF.